The source of this TCR beta chain is a study of STAT5B mutations in CD4+ large granular lymphocyte leukemia. Across the study: CD8+ depletion followed by anti-CD4 microbead selection was applied to cryopreserved cells. Study conclusions and caveats: No patients shared main leukemic clonotypes, though 25% to 30% appeared at low frequency elsewhere.

Bead-separated CD4+, CD4+CD8+, CD57+ or CD56+ fractions, or PBMC, were used. The data were produced by immunoSEQ multiplex PCR, yet TCRdb's version contains in-frame clones alone and is incomplete. Of 9,800 or so clones detected, about 79% appear once; the ten largest clones hold about 72%. Concerning this clone itself: The antigen is unknown.

The source is a man between 60 and 75 years old with CD4+ T-cell large granular lymphocyte leukemia. Sequenced: PBMCs.

The CDR3 region is CASSQVLGGEQYF. For the CDR3, the DNA is TGTGCCAGCAGCCAAGTGCTGGGAGGCGAGCAGTACTTC. The V call is TRBV9, the J call TRBJ2-7; maybe TRBD2 (6 bases). The CDR3 length is 13 residues. CDR1 is SGDLS, CDR2 YYNGEE, per germline. V gave up 4 bases and J gave up 6 bases, with 14 bases separating them.